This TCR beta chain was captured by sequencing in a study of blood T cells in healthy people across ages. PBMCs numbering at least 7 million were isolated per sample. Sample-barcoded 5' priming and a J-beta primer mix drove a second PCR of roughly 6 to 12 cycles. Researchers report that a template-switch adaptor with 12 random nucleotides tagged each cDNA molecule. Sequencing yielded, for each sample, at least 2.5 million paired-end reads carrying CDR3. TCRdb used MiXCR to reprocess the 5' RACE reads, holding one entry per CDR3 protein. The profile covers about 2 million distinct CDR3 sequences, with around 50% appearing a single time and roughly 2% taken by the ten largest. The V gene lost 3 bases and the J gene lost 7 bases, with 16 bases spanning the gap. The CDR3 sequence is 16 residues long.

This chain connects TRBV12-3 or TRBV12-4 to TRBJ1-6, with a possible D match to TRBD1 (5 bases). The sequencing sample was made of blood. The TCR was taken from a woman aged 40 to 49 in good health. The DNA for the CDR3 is TGTGCCAGCAGTTTGGGCCAGGGAGTTTGGAATTCACCCCTCCACTTT. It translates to CASSLGQGVWNSPLHF.